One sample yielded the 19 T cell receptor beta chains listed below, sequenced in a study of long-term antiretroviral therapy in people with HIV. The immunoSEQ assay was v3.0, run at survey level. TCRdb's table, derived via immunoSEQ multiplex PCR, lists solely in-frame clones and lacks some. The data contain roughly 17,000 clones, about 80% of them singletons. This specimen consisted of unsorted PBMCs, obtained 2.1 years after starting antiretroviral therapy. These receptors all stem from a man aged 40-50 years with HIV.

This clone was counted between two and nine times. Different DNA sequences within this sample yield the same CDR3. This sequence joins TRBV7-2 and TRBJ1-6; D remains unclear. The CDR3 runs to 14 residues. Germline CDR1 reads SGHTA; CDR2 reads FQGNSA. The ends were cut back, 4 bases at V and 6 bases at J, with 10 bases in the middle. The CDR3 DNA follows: TGTGCCAGCAGCTCCCGGACGGCTAATTCACCCCTCCACTTT. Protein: CASSSRTANSPLHF. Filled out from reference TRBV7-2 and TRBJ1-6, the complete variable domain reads GAGVSQSPSNKVTEKGKDVELRCDPISGHTALYWYRQSLGQGLEFLIYFQGNSAPDKSGLPSDRFSAERTGGSVSTLTIQRTQQEDSAVYLCASSSRTANSPLHFGNGTRLTVT.

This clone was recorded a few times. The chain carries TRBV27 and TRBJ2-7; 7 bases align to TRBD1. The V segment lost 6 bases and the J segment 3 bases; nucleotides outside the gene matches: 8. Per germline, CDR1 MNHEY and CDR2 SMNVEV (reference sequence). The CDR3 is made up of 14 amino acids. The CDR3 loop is CASSVSSGGYEQYF. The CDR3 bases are TGTGCCAGCAGCGTATCCTCAGGGGGCTACGAGCAGTACTTC.

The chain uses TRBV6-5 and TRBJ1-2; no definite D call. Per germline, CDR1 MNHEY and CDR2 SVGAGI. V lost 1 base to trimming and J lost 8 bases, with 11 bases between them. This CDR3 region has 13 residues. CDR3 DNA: TGTGCCAGCAGTTACTTATACGCGGACGGCTACACCTTC. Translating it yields CASSYLYADGYTF.

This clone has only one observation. The CDR3: CASSPYRIPQRETQYF. The CDR3 DNA follows: TGTGCCAGCTCACCCTACCGGATCCCCCAGAGGGAGACCCAGTACTTC. The V call is TRBV18, the J call TRBJ2-5, with D uncertain. Germline loops: CDR1 KGHSH, CDR2 LQKENI. Trimming stripped 3 bases from V and 5 bases from J, with 19 bases between. The CDR3 is 16 residues long.

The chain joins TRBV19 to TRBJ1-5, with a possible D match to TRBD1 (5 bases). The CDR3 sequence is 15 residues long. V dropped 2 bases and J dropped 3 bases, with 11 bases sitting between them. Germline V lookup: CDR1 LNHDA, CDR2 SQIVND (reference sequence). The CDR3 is CASSINIGHNQPQHF. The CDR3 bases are TGTGCCAGTAGTATAAATATAGGACACAATCAGCCCCAGCATTTT. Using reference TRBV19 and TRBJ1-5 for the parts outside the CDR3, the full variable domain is DGGITQSPKYLFRKEGQNVTLSCEQNLNHDAMYWYRQDPGQGLRLIYYSQIVNDFQKGDIAEGYSVSREKKESFPLTVTSAQKNPTAFYLCASSINIGHNQPQHFGDGTRLSIL.

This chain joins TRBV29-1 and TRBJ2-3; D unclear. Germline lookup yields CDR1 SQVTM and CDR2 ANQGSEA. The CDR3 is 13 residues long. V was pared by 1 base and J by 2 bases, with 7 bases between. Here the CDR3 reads CSVEVSHTDTQYF. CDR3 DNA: TGCAGCGTTGAAGTGTCCCACACAGATACGCAGTATTTT.

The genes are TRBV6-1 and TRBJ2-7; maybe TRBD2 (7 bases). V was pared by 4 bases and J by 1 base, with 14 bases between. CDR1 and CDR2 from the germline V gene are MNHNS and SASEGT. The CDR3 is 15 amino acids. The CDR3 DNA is TGTGCCAGCAGTGCCCGGGGGGCCTCGTCCTACGAGCAGTACTTC. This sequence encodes CASSARGASSYEQYF.

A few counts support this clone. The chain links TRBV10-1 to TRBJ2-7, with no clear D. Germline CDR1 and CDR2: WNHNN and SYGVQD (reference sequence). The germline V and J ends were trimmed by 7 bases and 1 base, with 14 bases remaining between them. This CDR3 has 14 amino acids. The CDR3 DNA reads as TGCGCCAGCAAGGACCGCCCAGCTTCCTACGAGCAGTACTTC. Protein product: CASKDRPASYEQYF.

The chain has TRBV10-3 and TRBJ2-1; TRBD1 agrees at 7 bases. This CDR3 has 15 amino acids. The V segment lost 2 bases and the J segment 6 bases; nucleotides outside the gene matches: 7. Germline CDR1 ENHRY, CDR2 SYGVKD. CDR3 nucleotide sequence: TGTGCCATCAGTGAGGCGACAGGGCTCTTCAATGAGCAGTTCTTC. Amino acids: CAISEATGLFNEQFF.

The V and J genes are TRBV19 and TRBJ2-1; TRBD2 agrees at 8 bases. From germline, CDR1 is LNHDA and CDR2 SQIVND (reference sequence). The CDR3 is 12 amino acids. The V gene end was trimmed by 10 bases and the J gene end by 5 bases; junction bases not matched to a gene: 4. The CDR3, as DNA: TGTGCCACCCGGGGGGGGCACAATGAGCAGTTCTTC. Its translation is CATRGGHNEQFF. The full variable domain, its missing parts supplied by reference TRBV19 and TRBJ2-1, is DGGITQSPKYLFRKEGQNVTLSCEQNLNHDAMYWYRQDPGQGLRLIYYSQIVNDFQKGDIAEGYSVSREKKESFPLTVTSAQKNPTAFYLCATRGGHNEQFFGPGTRLTVL.

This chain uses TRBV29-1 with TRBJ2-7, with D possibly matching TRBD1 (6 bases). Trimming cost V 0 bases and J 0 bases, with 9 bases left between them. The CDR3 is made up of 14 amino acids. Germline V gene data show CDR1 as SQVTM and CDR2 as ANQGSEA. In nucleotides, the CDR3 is TGCAGCGTTGAAGACAGGGGAAGCTCCTACGAGCAGTACTTC. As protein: CSVEDRGSSYEQYF.

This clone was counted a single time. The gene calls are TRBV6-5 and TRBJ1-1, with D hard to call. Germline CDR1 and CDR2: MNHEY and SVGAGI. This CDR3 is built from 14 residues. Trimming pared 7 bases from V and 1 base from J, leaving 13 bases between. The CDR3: CASILTAANTEAFF. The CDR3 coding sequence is TGTGCCAGCATCCTGACGGCAGCGAACACTGAAGCTTTCTTT.

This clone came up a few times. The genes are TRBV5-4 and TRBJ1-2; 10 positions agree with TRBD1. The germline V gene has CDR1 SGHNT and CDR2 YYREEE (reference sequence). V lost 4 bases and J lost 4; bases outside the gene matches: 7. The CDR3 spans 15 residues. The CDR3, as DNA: TGTGCCAGCAGCCCGGACAGGGGGGATTCCTATGGCTACACCTTC. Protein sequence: CASSPDRGDSYGYTF.

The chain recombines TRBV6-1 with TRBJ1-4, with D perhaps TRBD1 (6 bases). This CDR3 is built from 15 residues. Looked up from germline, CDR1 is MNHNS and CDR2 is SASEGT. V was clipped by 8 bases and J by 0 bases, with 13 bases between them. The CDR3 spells CASHQGPATNEKLFF. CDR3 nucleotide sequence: TGTGCCAGCCACCAGGGGCCAGCAACTAATGAAAAACTGTTTTTT.

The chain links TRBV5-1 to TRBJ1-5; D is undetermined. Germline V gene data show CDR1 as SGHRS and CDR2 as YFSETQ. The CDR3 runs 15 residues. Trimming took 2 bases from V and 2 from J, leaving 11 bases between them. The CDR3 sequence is CASSFLGGGNQPQHF. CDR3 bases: TGCGCCAGCAGCTTCCTAGGTGGAGGCAATCAGCCCCAGCATTTT.

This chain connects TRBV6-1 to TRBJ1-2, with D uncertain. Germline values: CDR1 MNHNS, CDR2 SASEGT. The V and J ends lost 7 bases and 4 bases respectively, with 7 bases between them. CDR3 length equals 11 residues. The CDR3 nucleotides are TGTGCCAGCAATCCTGGCTATGGCTACACCTTC. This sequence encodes CASNPGYGYTF.

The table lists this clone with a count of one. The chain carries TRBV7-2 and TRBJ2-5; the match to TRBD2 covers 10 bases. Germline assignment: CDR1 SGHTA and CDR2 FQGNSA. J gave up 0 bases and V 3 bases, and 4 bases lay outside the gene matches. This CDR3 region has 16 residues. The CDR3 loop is CASSFLAGAYQETQYF. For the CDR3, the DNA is TGTGCCAGCAGCTTCCTAGCGGGGGCGTACCAAGAGACCCAGTACTTC.

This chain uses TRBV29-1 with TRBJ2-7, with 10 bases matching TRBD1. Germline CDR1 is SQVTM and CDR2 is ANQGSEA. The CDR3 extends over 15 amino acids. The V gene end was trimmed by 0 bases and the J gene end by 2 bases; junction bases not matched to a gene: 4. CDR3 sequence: CSVEDLGTGAYEQYF. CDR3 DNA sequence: TGCAGCGTTGAAGATCTCGGGACAGGGGCCTACGAGCAGTACTTC.

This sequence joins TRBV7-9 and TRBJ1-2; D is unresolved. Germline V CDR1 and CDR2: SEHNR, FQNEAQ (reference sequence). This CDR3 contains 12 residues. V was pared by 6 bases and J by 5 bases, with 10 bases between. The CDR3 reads CASSSTNYGYTF. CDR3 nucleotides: TGTGCCAGCAGTTCCACAAATTATGGCTACACCTTC.